The subject of this entry is one TCR beta chain. The antigen is unknown. V shed 1 base, J shed 5 bases, and the junction held 7 bases outside the gene matches. The germline V gene has CDR1 LGHDT and CDR2 YNNKEL (reference sequence). The CDR3 has 16 residues. This entry comes from a study of CD8 T cells in ankylosing spondylitis. Study-level findings and limits: Some motif variants had been reported before (in reactive arthritis synovial fluid and blood).

TCRdb fed the 5' RACE reads into MiXCR, producing one record per CDR3 protein. The sample records around 150,000 distinct CDR3 sequences, around a third being singletons. This sequence joins TRBV3-1 and TRBJ1-2; 10 bases map to TRBD1. The specimen sequenced was synovial fluid, either unsorted or a sorted T cell fraction (not recorded which). The sequence came from a male donor with ankylosing spondylitis. The CDR3 loop reads CASSQGRRQGAYGYTF. The CDR3 DNA sequence: TGTGCCAGCAGCCAAGGCCGGCGACAGGGGGCGTATGGCTACACCTTC.